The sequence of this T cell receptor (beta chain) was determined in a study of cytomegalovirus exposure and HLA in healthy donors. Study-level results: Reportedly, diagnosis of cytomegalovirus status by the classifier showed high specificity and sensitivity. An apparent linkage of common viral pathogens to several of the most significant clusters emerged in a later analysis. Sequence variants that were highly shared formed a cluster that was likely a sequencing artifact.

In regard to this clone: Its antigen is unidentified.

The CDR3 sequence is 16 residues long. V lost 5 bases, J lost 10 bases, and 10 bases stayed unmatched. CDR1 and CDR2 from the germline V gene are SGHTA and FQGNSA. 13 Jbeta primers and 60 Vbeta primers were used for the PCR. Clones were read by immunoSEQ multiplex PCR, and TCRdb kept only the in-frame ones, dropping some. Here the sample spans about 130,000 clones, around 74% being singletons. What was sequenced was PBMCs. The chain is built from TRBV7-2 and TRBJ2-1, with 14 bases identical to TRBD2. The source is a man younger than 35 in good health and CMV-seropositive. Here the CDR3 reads CASSATGTSGGGEQFF. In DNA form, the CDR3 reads TGTGCCAGCAGCGCTACCGGGACTAGCGGGGGTGGCGAGCAGTTCTTC.